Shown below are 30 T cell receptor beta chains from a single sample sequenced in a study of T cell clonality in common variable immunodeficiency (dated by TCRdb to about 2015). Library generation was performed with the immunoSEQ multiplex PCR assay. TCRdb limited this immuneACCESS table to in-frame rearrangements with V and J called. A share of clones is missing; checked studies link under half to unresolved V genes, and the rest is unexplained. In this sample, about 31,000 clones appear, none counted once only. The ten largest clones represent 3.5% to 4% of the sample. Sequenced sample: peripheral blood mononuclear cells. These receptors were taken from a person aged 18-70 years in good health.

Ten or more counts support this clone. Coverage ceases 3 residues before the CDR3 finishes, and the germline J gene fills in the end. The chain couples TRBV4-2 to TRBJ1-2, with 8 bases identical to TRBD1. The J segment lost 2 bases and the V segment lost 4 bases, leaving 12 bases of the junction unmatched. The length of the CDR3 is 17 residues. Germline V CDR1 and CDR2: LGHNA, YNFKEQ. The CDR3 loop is CASSRMLERDRNYGYTF. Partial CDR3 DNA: TGTGCCAGCAGCCGCATGTTAGAAAGGGACAGGAACTATGGC.

CDR3 bases read: TGTGCCAGCTCACCACCAAGCGGGTATCCGAGC. Translation: CASSPPSGYPS. The whole CDR3 sequence is CASSPPSGYPSYTF. The V call is TRBV18, the J call TRBJ1-2, with D hard to call. Read sequence stops 3 residues before the CDR3 end, and the germline J gene provides the missing end. CDR3 length: 14 amino acids. CDR1 and CDR2 (germline): KGHSH, LQKENI.

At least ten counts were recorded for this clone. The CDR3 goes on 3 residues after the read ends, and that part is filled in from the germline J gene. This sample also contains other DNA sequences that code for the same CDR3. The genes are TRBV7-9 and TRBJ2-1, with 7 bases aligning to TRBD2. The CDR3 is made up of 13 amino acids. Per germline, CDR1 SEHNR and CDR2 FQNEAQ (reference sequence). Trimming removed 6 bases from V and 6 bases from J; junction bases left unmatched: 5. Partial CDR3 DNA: TGTGCCAGCAGTCCGGGGGGAGGCAATGAG. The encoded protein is CASSPGGGNE. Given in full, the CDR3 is CASSPGGGNEQFF.

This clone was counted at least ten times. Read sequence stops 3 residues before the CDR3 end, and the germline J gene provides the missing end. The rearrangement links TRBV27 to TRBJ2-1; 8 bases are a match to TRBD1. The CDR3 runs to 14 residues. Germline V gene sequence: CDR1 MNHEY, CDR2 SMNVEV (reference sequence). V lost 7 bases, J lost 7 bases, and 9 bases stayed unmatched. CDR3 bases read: TGTGCCAGCAAACCGTCAGGGGGCATGAATGAG. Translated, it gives CASKPSGGMNE. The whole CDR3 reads CASKPSGGMNEQFF.

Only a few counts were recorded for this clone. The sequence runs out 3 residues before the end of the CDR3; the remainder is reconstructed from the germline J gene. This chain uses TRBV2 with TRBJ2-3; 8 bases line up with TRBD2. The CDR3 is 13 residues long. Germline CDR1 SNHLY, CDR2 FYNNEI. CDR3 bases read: TGTGCCACCGGGAGGGGGAGCCAAGAGACG. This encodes CATGRGSQET. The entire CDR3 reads CATGRGSQETQYF.

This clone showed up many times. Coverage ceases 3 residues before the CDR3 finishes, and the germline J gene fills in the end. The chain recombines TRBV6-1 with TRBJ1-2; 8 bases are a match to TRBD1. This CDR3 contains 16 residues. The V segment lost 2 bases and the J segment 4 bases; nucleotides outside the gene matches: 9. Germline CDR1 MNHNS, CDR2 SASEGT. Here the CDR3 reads CASSESYGQGGYGYTF. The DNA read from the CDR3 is TGTGCCAGCAGTGAAAGTTACGGACAGGGTGGCTATGGC.

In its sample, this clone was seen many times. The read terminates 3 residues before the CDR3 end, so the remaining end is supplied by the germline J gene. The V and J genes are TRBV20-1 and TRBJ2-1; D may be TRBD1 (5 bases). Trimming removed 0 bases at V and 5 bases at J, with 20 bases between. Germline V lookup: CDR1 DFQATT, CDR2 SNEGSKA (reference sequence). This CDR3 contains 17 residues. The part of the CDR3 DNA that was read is TGCAGTGCTAGAGATCTCAGTGCAGGGTTTGGAGACAATGAG. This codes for CSARDLSAGFGDNE. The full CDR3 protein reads CSARDLSAGFGDNEQFF.

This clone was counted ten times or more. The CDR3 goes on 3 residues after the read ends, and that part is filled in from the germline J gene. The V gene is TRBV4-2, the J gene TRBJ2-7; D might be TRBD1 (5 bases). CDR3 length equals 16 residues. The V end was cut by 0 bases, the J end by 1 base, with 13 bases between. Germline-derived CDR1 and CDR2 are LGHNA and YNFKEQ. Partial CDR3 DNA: TGTGCCAGCAGCCAAGAATTCACAGGTTTATCCTACGAG. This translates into CASSQEFTGLSYE. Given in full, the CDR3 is CASSQEFTGLSYEQYF.

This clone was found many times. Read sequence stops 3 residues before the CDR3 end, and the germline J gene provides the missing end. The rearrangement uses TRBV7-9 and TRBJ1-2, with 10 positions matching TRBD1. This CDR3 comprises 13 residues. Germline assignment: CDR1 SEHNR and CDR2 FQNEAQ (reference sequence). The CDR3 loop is CASSTDRGQGYTF. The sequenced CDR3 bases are TGTGCCAGCAGTACTGACAGGGGGCAAGGC. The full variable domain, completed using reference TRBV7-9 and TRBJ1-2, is DTGVSQNPRHKITKRGQNVTFRCDPISEHNRLYWYRQTLGQGPEFLTYFQNEAQLEKSRLLSDRFSAERPKGSFSTLEIQRTEQGDSAMYLCASSTDRGQGYTFGSGTRLTVV.

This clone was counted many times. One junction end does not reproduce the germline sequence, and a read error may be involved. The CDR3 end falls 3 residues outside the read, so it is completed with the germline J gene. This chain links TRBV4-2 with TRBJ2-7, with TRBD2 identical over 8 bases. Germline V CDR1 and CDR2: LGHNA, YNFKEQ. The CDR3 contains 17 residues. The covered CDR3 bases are TGCGCCAGCAGCCAAGATCAAGCCCAGCGGGGGACCTACGAG. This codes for CASSQDQAQRGTYE. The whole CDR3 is CASSQDQAQRGTYEQYF.

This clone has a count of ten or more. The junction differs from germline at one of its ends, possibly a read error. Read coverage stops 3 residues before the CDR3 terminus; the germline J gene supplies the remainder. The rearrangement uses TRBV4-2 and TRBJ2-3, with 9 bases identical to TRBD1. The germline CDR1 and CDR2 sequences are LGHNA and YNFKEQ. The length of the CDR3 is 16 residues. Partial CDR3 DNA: TGCGCCAGCAGCCAACACTTCGACAGGGGGGCAGATACG. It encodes CASSQHFDRGADT. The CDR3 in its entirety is CASSQHFDRGADTQYF.

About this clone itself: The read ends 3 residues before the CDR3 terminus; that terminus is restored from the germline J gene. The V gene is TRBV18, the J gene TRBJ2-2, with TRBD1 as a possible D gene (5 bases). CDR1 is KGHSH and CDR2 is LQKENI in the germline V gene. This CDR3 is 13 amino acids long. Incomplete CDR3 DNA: TGTGCCAGCTCCCCGGAAGGGGCCAACGTG. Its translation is CASSPEGANV. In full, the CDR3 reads CASSPEGANVLFF.

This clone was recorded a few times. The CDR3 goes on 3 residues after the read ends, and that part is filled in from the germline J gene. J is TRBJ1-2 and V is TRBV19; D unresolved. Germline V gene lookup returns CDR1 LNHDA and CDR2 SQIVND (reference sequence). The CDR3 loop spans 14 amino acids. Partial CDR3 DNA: TGTGCCAGTACGGTCGGCGGGAGCACAGATACC. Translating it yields CASTVGGSTDT. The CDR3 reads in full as CASTVGGSTDTYTF.

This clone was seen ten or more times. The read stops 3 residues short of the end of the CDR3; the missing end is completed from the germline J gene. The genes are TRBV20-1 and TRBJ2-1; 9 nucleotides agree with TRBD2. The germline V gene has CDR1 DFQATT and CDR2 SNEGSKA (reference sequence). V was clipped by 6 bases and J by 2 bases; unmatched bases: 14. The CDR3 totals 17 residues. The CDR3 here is CSAKVPGLAGTYNEQFF. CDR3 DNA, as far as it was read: TGCAGTGCCAAAGTACCGGGACTAGCTGGGACCTACAATGAG.

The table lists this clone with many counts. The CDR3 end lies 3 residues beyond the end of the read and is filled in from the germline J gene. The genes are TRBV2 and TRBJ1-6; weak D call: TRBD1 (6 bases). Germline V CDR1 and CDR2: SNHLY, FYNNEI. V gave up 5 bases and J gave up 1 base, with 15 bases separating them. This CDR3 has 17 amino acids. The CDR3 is CASSLEKTGSYNSPLHF. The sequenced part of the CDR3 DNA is TGTGCCAGCAGTCTCGAAAAAACAGGGTCCTATAATTCACCC.

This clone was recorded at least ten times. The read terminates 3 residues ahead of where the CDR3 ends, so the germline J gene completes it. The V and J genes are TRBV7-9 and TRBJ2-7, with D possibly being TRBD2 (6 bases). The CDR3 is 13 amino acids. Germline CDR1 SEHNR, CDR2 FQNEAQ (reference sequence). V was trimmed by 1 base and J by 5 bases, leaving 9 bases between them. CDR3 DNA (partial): TGTGCCAGCAGCTTAGGGGCGGGGAACGAG. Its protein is CASSLGAGNE. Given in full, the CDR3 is CASSLGAGNEQYF.

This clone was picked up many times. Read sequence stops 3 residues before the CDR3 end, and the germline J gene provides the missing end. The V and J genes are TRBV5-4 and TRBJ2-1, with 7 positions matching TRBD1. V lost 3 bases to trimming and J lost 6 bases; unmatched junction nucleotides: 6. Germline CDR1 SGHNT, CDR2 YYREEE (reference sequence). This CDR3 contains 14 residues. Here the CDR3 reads CASSSPTGSNEQFF. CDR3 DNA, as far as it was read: TGTGCCAGCAGCTCACCGACAGGGAGCAATGAG. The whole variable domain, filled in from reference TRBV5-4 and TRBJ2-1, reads ETGVTQSPTHLIKTRGQQVTLRCSSQSGHNTVSWYQQALGQGPQFIFQYYREEENGRGNFPPRFSGLQFPNYSSELNVNALELDDSALYLCASSSPTGSNEQFFGPGTRLTVL.

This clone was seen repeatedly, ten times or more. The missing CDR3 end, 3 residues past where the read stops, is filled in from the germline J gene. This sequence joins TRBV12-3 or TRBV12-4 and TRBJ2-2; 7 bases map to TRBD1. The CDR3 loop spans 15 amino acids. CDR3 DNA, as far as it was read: TGTGCCAGCAGTCCGGGGACAGCCTATAATTCACCG. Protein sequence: CASSPGTAYNSP. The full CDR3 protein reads CASSPGTAYNSPLFF.

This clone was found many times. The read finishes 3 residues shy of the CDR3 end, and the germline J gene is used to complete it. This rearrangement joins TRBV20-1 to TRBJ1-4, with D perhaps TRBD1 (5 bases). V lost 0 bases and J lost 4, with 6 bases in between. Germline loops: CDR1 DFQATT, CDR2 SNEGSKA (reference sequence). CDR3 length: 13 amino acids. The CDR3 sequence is CSARDRVNEKLFF. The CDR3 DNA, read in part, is TGCAGTGCTAGAGACAGGGTTAATGAAAAA.

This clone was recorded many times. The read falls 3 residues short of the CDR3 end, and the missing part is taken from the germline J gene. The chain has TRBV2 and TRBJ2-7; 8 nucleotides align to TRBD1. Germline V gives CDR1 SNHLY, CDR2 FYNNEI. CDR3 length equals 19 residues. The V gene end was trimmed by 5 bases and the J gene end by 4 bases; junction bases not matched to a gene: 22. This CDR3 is CASSLGRTGSRGSLYEQYF. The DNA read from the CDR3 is TGTGCCAGCAGTCTAGGAAGGACAGGGTCGAGGGGGAGCCTATACGAG.

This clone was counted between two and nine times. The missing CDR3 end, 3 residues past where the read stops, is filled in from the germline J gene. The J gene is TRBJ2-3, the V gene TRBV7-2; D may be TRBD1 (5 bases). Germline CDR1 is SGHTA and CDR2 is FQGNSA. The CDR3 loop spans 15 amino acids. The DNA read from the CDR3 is TGTGCCAGCAGCTCTGGGGCCAGGGAAAATCAGCCG. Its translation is CASSSGARENQP. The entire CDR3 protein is CASSSGARENQPQYF.

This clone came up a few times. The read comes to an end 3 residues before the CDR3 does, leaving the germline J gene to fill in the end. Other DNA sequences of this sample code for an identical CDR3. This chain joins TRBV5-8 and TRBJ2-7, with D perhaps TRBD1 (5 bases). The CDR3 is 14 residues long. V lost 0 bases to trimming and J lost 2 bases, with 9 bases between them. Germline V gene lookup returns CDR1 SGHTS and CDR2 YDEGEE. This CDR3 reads CASSLAGLTYEQYF. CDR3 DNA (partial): TGTGCCAGCAGCTTGGCAGGGCTGACCTACGAG.

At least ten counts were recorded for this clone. CDR3 DNA (partial): TGTGCCAGCAGTTTCGGGACAGCCTACGAG. It yields the protein CASSFGTAYE. The CDR3 in full is CASSFGTAYEQYF. The chain couples TRBV27 to TRBJ2-7; 7 positions agree with TRBD1. The sequence runs out 3 residues before the end of the CDR3; the remainder is reconstructed from the germline J gene. Germline V gives CDR1 MNHEY, CDR2 SMNVEV (reference sequence). Losses at the gene ends were 3 bases for V and 2 bases for J; bases not matched to a gene: 1. The CDR3 loop spans 13 amino acids.

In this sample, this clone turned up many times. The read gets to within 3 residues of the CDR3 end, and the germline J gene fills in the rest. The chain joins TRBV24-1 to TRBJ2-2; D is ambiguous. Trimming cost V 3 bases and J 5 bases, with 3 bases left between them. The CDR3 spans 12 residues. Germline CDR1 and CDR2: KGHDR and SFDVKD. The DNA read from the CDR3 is TGTGCCACCAGTGATAGGACCGGGGAG. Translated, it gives CATSDRTGE. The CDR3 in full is CATSDRTGELFF.

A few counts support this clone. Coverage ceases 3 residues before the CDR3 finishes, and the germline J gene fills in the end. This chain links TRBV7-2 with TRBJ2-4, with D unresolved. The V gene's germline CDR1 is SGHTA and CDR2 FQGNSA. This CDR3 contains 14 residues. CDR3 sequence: CASSLRGRIYGQYF. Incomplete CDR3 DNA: TGTGCCAGCAGCTTACGTGGCAGAATTTATGGT.

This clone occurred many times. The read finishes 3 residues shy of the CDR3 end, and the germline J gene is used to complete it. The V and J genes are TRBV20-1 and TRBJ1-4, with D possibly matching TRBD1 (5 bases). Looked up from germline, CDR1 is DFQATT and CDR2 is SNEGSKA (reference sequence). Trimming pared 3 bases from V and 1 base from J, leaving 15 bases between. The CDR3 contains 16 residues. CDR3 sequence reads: CSASRARGGTNEKLFF. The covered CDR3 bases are TGCAGTGCTAGTAGAGCGCGGGGGGGAACTAATGAAAAA.

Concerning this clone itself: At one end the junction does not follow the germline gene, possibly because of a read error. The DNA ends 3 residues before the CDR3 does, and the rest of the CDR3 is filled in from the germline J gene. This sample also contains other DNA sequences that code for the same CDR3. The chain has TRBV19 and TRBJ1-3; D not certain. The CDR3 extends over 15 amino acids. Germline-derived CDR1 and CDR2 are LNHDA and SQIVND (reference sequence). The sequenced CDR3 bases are TGTGCCAGTAGTGCACAGATTTACTCTGGGAACACC. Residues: CASSAQIYSGNT. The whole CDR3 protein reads CASSAQIYSGNTIYF. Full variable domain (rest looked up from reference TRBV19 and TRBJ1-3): DGGITQSPKYLFRKEGQNVTLSCEQNLNHDAMYWYRQDPGQGLRLIYYSQIVNDFQKGDIAEGYSVSREKKESFPLTVTSAQKNPTAFYLCASSAQIYSGNTIYFGEGSWLTVV.

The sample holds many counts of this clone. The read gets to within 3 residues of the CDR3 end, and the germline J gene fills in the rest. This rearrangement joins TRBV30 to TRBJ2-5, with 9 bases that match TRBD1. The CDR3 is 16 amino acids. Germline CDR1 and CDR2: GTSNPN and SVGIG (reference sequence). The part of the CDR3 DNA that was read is TGTGCCTGGCGGGGGATAACAGGGGGCATCGGAGAAACC. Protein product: CAWRGITGGIGET. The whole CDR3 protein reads CAWRGITGGIGETQYF.

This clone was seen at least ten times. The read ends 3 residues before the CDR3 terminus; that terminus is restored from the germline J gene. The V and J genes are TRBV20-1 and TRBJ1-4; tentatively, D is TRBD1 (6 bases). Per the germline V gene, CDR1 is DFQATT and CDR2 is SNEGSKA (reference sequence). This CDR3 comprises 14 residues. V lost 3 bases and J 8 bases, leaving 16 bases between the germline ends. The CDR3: CSARPGTRNEKLFF. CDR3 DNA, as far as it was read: TGCAGTGCTAGGCCCGGGACACGAAACGAAAAA.

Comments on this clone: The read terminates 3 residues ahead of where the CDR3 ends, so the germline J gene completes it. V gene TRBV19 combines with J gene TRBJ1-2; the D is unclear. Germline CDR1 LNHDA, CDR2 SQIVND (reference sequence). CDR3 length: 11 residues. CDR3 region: CASTRYNDYTF. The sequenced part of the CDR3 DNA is TGTGCCAGTACCCGATACAATGAC.